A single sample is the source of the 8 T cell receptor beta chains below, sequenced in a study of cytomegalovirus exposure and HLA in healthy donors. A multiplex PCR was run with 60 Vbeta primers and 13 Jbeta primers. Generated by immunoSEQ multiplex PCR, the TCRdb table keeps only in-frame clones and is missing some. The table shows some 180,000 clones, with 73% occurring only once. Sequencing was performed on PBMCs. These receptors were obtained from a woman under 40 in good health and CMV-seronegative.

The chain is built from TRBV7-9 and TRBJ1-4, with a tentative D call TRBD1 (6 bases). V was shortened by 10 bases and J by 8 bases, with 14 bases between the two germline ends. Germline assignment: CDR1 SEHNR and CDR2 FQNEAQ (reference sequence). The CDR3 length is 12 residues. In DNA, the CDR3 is TGTGCCACCCTGGAAGGGGGAGAAAAACTGTTTTTT. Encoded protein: CATLEGGEKLFF.

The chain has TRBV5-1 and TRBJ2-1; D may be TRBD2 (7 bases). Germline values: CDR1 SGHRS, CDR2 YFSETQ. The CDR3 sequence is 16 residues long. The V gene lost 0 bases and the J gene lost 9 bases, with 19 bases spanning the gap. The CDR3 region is CASSLVNTVGGGEQFF. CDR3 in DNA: TGCGCCAGCAGCTTGGTAAATACGGTGGGAGGGGGTGAGCAGTTCTTC.

DNA of the CDR3: TGTGCCAGCAGGCGACAGGCTTCAGATACGCAGTATTTT. Its protein is CASRRQASDTQYF. The chain carries TRBV27 and TRBJ2-3; perhaps TRBD1 as D (6 bases). The CDR3 covers 13 residues. The V end lost 6 bases, the J end lost 4 bases, and 11 bases lay between the germline ends. The germline V gene encodes CDR1 MNHEY and CDR2 SMNVEV (reference sequence).

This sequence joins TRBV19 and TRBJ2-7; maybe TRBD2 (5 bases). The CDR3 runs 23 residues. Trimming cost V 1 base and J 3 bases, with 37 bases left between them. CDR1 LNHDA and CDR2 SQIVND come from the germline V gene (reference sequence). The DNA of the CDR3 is TGTGCCAGTAGTATAGCTTCCTCGGACTGGTCGGGTCACTTATTCTACGAGCTCTACGAGCAGTACTTC. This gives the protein CASSIASSDWSGHLFYELYEQYF.

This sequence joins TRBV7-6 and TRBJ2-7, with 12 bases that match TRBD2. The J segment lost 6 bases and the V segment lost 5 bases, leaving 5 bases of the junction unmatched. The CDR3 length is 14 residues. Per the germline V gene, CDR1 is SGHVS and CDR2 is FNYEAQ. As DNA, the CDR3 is TGTGCCAGCAGCCTAGAGGGACTAGCGGGCGAGCAGTACTTC. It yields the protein CASSLEGLAGEQYF.

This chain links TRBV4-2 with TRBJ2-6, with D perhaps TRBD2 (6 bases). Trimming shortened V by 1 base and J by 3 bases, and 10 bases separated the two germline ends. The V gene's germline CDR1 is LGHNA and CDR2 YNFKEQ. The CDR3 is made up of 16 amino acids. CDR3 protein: CASSQVGGDGANVLTF. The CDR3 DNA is TGTGCCAGCAGCCAAGTTGGCGGGGATGGGGCCAACGTCCTGACTTTC.

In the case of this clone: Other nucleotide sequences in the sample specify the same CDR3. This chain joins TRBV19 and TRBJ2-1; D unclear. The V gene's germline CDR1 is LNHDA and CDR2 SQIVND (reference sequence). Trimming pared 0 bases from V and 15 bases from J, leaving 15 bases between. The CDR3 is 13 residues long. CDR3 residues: CASSIDRQSPGFF. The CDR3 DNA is TGTGCCAGTAGTATAGATCGTCAAAGCCCGGGGTTCTTC.

Written as DNA, the CDR3 is TGTGCCAGCAGCTTAGGCCGGTCCGGGGGGGTAAGCCAGCCCCAGCATTTT. It encodes CASSLGRSGGVSQPQHF. The rearrangement links TRBV11-2 to TRBJ1-5; D possibly corresponds to TRBD1 (5 bases). The CDR3 contains 17 residues. Looked up from germline, CDR1 is SGHAT and CDR2 is FQNNGV. The V and J ends lost 1 base and 7 bases respectively, with 20 bases between them.